The clone carrying this T cell receptor beta chain was counted many times. This record comes from a study of neurological immune-mediated disorders. Synthesis of cDNA used 5'RACE (with 10-nucleotide random UMIs). TCRdb passed the 5' RACE reads through MiXCR, listing each CDR3 protein once. The sample lists roughly 50,000 distinct CDR3 sequences, about 13% occurring once. The sample was PBMCs. This TCR was sampled from a woman in her fifties or sixties with HTLV-1-associated myelopathy (HAM/TSP).

The DNA of the CDR3 is TGCGCCAGCAGCTTGGCCCCGAACTATGGCTACACCTTC. It translates to CASSLAPNYGYTF. The chain has TRBV5-1 and TRBJ1-2; D uncertain. Trimming shortened V by 0 bases and J by 2 bases, and 5 bases separated the two germline ends. Germline V gives CDR1 SGHRS, CDR2 YFSETQ. The CDR3 is made up of 13 amino acids. Using reference TRBV5-1 and TRBJ1-2 for the parts outside the CDR3, the full variable domain is KAGVTQTPRYLIKTRGQQVTLSCSPISGHRSVSWYQQTPGQGLQFLFEYFSETQRNKGNFPGRFSGRQFSNSRSEMNVSTLELGDSALYLCASSLAPNYGYTFGSGTRLTVV.